The 29 T cell receptor beta chains listed next were all sequenced from one sample in a study of Ad26.COV2.S vaccination and SARS-CoV-2 variants. Described treatment: around 19 received Ad26.COV2.S at low or high dose, single or two shots; 5 received placebo; per-sample allocation not given. Collection of the samples took place on day 63 after the first injection of vaccine or placebo. The assay was immunoSEQ multiplex PCR, and TCRdb's table has in-frame clones only and misses some. The data show around 300,000 clones, 88% seen once. Sequencing was performed on peripheral blood, taken in a trial of Ad26.COV2.S vaccine versus placebo. These receptors originate from a person aged 18-60 years who received the Ad26.COV2.S COVID-19 vaccine or a placebo.

V and J are TRBV4-3 and TRBJ1-3, with D hard to call. CDR3 length: 14 amino acids. V was pared by 1 base and J by 4 bases, with 8 bases between. Germline CDR1 and CDR2: LGHNA and YSLEER. CDR3 nucleotides: TGCGCCAGCAGCCAAGCCTCCAACGGAAACACCATATATTTT. This translates into CASSQASNGNTIYF.

The chain combines TRBV9 with TRBJ1-1; TRBD1 aligns across 7 bases. Trimming at V came to 0 bases and at J to 6 bases, leaving 8 bases not matched to a gene. This CDR3 has 15 amino acids. CDR1 SGDLS and CDR2 YYNGEE come from the germline V gene. The CDR3 is CASSVVGGGGSEAFF. CDR3 nucleotides: TGTGCCAGCAGCGTAGTAGGAGGGGGCGGTTCTGAAGCTTTCTTT.

The genes are TRBV5-6 and TRBJ1-5, with D maybe TRBD1 (6 bases). CDR1 and CDR2 (germline): SGHDT, YYEEEE. Trimming removed 4 bases from V and 5 bases from J, with 16 bases in between. The CDR3 is 15 amino acids. CDR3 bases: TGTGCCAGCAGCATGGGGCCTAGGGGGGATCAGCCCCAGCATTTT. The encoded protein is CASSMGPRGDQPQHF.

This chain uses TRBV5-6 with TRBJ2-7; 10 positions agree with TRBD2. CDR1 is SGHDT and CDR2 is YYEEEE in the germline V gene. CDR3 length: 15 amino acids. Trimming at V came to 2 bases and at J to 0 bases, leaving 2 bases not matched to a gene. The CDR3 sequence is CASSFPSGSSYEQYF. In nucleotides, the CDR3 is TGTGCCAGCAGCTTTCCTAGCGGGAGCTCCTACGAGCAGTACTTC.

This clone occurred once. The chain combines TRBV7-3 with TRBJ2-3, with 15 bases aligning to TRBD2. V was clipped by 6 bases and J by 4 bases; unmatched bases: 2. The CDR3 is 15 amino acids. Germline loops: CDR1 SGHTA, CDR2 FQGTGA. CDR3 sequence (DNA): TGTGCCAGCAGTGGACTAGCGGGAGGGGCAGATACGCAGTATTTT. Translating gives CASSGLAGGADTQYF.

This clone was observed once. The chain links TRBV5-1 to TRBJ2-4; 7 bases match TRBD1. This CDR3 comprises 15 residues. V lost 4 bases, J lost 0 bases, and 4 bases stayed unmatched. In germline, CDR1 is SGHRS, CDR2 YFSETQ. Written as DNA, the CDR3 is TGCGCCAGCAGCGCGACAGGGTCAGCCAAAAACATTCAGTACTTC. Its translation: CASSATGSAKNIQYF. The full variable domain, completed using reference TRBV5-1 and TRBJ2-4, is KAGVTQTPRYLIKTRGQQVTLSCSPISGHRSVSWYQQTPGQGLQFLFEYFSETQRNKGNFPGRFSGRQFSNSRSEMNVSTLELGDSALYLCASSATGSAKNIQYFGAGTRLSVL.

J is TRBJ1-1 and V is TRBV28; possible D gene TRBD1, 6 bases. V dropped 7 bases and J dropped 4 bases, with 13 bases sitting between them. This CDR3 has 13 residues. Germline loops: CDR1 MDHEN, CDR2 SYDVKM. CDR3: CASNQGTVTEAFF. CDR3 DNA: TGTGCCAGCAATCAGGGGACGGTCACTGAAGCTTTCTTT.

This clone was counted between two and nine times. The gene calls are TRBV6-5 and TRBJ1-1; D is perhaps TRBD1 (6 bases). The CDR3 length is 14 residues. The V gene lost 7 bases and the J gene lost 1 base, with 13 bases spanning the gap. The germline gives CDR1 MNHEY, CDR2 SVGAGI. Written as DNA, the CDR3 is TGTGCCAGCACCATAAAGGGGGGGAACACTGAAGCTTTCTTT. Translation gives CASTIKGGNTEAFF.

The CDR3 region is CASSGQTGGYEQYF. The DNA of the CDR3 is TGTGCCAGCAGTGGGCAGACAGGAGGTTACGAGCAGTACTTC. The chain combines TRBV2 with TRBJ2-7, with TRBD1 as a possible D gene (6 bases). V was trimmed by 4 bases and J by 4 bases, leaving 14 bases between them. Germline V gene lookup returns CDR1 SNHLY and CDR2 FYNNEI. This CDR3 comprises 14 residues. Full variable domain (rest looked up from reference TRBV2 and TRBJ2-7): EPEVTQTPSHQVTQMGQEVILRCVPISNHLYFYWYRQILGQKVEFLVSFYNNEISEKSEIFDDQFSVERPDGSNFTLKIRSTKLEDSAMYFCASSGQTGGYEQYFGPGTRLTVT.

V and J are TRBV9 and TRBJ2-5; 7 bases agree with TRBD2. Germline values: CDR1 SGDLS, CDR2 YYNGEE. The V and J ends lost 0 bases and 5 bases, in that order; junction bases with no gene match: 10. The length of the CDR3 is 16 residues. The CDR3 is CASSVGPGAGRETQYF. The DNA for the CDR3 is TGTGCCAGCAGCGTAGGTCCGGGAGCGGGAAGGGAGACCCAGTACTTC.

This chain uses TRBV7-9 with TRBJ2-5; 7 bases are shared with TRBD1. With V trimmed by 3 bases and J by 5 bases, 9 bases remained unmatched. CDR3 size: 15 residues. Germline V gene sequence: CDR1 SEHNR, CDR2 FQNEAQ (reference sequence). The CDR3 DNA reads as TGTGCCAGCAGCTTCCCACAGGGGTGGTGGGAGACCCAGTACTTC. Protein: CASSFPQGWWETQYF.

Details on this clone: This specimen includes other DNA sequences encoding the same CDR3. The chain employs TRBV9 and TRBJ1-3; unclear D gene. From germline, CDR1 is SGDLS and CDR2 YYNGEE. The CDR3 extends over 11 amino acids. V lost 7 bases, J lost 4 bases, and 6 bases lay in between. CDR3 loop: CASSPGNTIYF. DNA of the CDR3: TGTGCCAGCTCCCCAGGAAACACCATATATTTT.

This chain uses TRBV4-2 with TRBJ2-3; 11 bases agree with TRBD2. The CDR3 is made up of 17 amino acids. V shed 4 bases, J shed 5 bases, and the junction held 11 bases outside the gene matches. Germline loops: CDR1 LGHNA, CDR2 YNFKEQ. In DNA, the CDR3 is TGTGCCAGCAGCCTCGAAATAGCGGGGGGGCCGGGAGATACGCAGTATTTT. Translating it yields CASSLEIAGGPGDTQYF.

The chain carries TRBV9 and TRBJ1-1; D unclear. Germline V gene lookup returns CDR1 SGDLS and CDR2 YYNGEE. The CDR3 is 13 amino acids. Between the trimmed V and J ends, which lost 0 bases and 4 bases, there was a span of 7 bases. CDR3 in DNA: TGTGCCAGCAGCGTAGGTCCTTCCACTGAAGCTTTCTTT. As protein: CASSVGPSTEAFF.

The chain is built from TRBV3-1 (or the pseudogene TRBV3-2) and TRBJ2-1; maybe TRBD2 (5 bases). The CDR3 loop spans 15 amino acids. V dropped 0 bases and J dropped 9 bases, with 15 bases sitting between them. Germline assignment: CDR1 LGHDT and CDR2 YNNKEL (reference sequence). The CDR3 sequence: CASSQDNGGRGEQFF. The CDR3 bases are TGTGCCAGCAGCCAAGATAATGGAGGTCGCGGTGAGCAGTTCTTC.

The DNA for the CDR3 is TGTGCCTGGAGTGTACTCGCATACGAGCAGTACTTC. This sequence encodes CAWSVLAYEQYF. The rearrangement joins TRBV30 to TRBJ2-7; D gene unclear. CDR1 GTSNPN and CDR2 SVGIG come from the germline V gene (reference sequence). V lost 0 bases and J lost 4, with 7 bases in between. This CDR3 is 12 amino acids long.

V usage is TRBV7-8 and J usage is TRBJ1-6; D call uncertain. CDR3 length: 15 amino acids. V was cut by 1 base and J by 0 bases, with 4 bases left in between. Germline loops: CDR1 SGHVS, CDR2 FQNEAQ. The DNA of the CDR3 is TGTGCCAGCAGCTTAGGCATCTCCTATAATTCACCCCTCCACTTT. It is translated as CASSLGISYNSPLHF.

The V and J genes are TRBV6-5 and TRBJ1-3; D remains ambiguous. The germline V gene has CDR1 MNHEY and CDR2 SVGAGI. V was shortened by 6 bases and J by 6 bases, with 15 bases between the two germline ends. There are 14 residues in the CDR3. The CDR3 nucleotides read TGTGCCAGCAGCCTGTTGGGGTATGAAAACACCATATATTTT. Protein sequence: CASSLLGYENTIYF.

The genes are TRBV30 and TRBJ2-1; no reliable D call. V dropped 2 bases and J dropped 7 bases, with 9 bases sitting between them. There are 12 residues in the CDR3. From germline, CDR1 is GTSNPN and CDR2 SVGIG (reference sequence). This CDR3 is CAWSPLSNEQFF. The CDR3 DNA reads TGTGCCTGGAGTCCGCTGAGTAATGAGCAGTTCTTC.

This clone was observed once. V usage is TRBV27 and J usage is TRBJ2-5; either TRBD1 or TRBD2 may supply D (7 bases each). Germline V gene data show CDR1 as MNHEY and CDR2 as SMNVEV (reference sequence). V lost 5 bases and J 5 bases, leaving 15 bases between the germline ends. The CDR3 is 14 amino acids. The CDR3 protein is CASSASGGVETQYF. Here the CDR3 DNA reads TGTGCCAGCAGTGCGTCAGGGGGGGTGGAGACCCAGTACTTC.

The chain has TRBV12-3 or TRBV12-4 and TRBJ2-3, with D perhaps TRBD1 or TRBD2 (5 bases each). V shed 6 bases and J shed 1 base, with 8 bases lying between them. The CDR3 has 13 residues. CDR3 sequence: CASRLGGTDTQYF. The CDR3 bases are TGTGCCAGCAGACTGGGGGGCACAGATACGCAGTATTTT.

The chain is built from TRBV28 and TRBJ1-2; unclear D gene. V lost 7 bases and J lost 4, with 13 bases in between. This CDR3 is built from 13 residues. From germline, CDR1 is MDHEN and CDR2 SYDVKM. The CDR3 region is CASTARAPYGYTF. DNA of the CDR3: TGTGCCAGCACTGCGCGGGCCCCCTATGGCTACACCTTC.

This sequence joins TRBV29-1 and TRBJ2-6; D may be TRBD1 (6 bases). Germline V gene lookup returns CDR1 SQVTM and CDR2 ANQGSEA. This CDR3 comprises 15 residues. The V gene lost 5 bases and the J gene lost 3 bases, with 14 bases spanning the gap. In DNA, the CDR3 is TGCAGCGTTACCAGGGGCTCTGGTGGGGCCAACGTCCTGACTTTC. Translating gives CSVTRGSGGANVLTF.

The chain recombines TRBV24-1 with TRBJ1-5; D remains unclear. The CDR3 totals 15 residues. Per germline, CDR1 KGHDR and CDR2 SFDVKD. Between the trimmed V and J ends, which lost 4 bases and 0 bases, there was a span of 9 bases. This CDR3 is CATSESGNSNQPQHF. The CDR3 DNA is TGTGCCACCAGTGAGTCGGGAAATAGCAATCAGCCCCAGCATTTT.

The chain couples TRBV11-2 to TRBJ2-7; D remains ambiguous. The length of the CDR3 is 13 residues. Trimming cost V 1 base and J 6 bases, with 10 bases left between them. Germline CDR1 SGHAT, CDR2 FQNNGV. The CDR3: CASSLGGLAEQYF. CDR3 DNA: TGTGCCAGCAGCTTAGGTGGATTAGCCGAGCAGTACTTC.

The V call is TRBV9, the J call TRBJ2-3; D could derive from TRBD1 or TRBD2 (5 bases each). CDR3 length: 15 residues. Trimming took 4 bases from V and 1 from J, leaving 13 bases between them. The germline gives CDR1 SGDLS, CDR2 YYNGEE. The CDR3 DNA follows: TGTGCCAGCAGCCCACGAGGGGCCCGCACAGATACGCAGTATTTT. It yields the protein CASSPRGARTDTQYF.

This chain joins TRBV30 and TRBJ1-3; D unresolved. Germline CDR1 GTSNPN, CDR2 SVGIG (reference sequence). V shed 2 bases and J shed 0 bases, with 17 bases lying between them. The CDR3 loop spans 17 amino acids. In nucleotides, the CDR3 is TGTGCCTGGAGTTGGGGTGGGCAGACGAGCTCTGGAAACACCATATATTTT. Protein: CAWSWGGQTSSGNTIYF.

The V and J genes are TRBV5-1 and TRBJ1-4; 8 bases align to TRBD1. CDR1 is SGHRS, CDR2 YFSETQ, per germline. V lost 3 bases and J lost 6; bases outside the gene matches: 7. CDR3 length: 15 amino acids. In DNA, the CDR3 is TGCGCCAGCAGCTGGACAGGGAGACAGGATGAAAAACTGTTTTTT. Protein product: CASSWTGRQDEKLFF.

The rearrangement links TRBV19 to TRBJ2-1; 14 bases are a match to TRBD2. The CDR3 totals 17 residues. J was trimmed by 10 bases and V by 3 bases; bases with no gene match: 11. Germline V gene lookup returns CDR1 LNHDA and CDR2 SQIVND (reference sequence). This CDR3 is CASSIRSGTSGSREQFF. CDR3 sequence (DNA): TGTGCCAGTAGTATCCGTTCCGGGACTAGCGGGAGTCGGGAGCAGTTCTTC.